The following is a TCR beta chain sequence with its context. TCRdb's table, derived via immunoSEQ multiplex PCR, lists solely in-frame clones and lacks some. The sample has 150,000 or so clones, roughly 90% seen once; the top ten hold approximately 0.7%. V was shortened by 7 bases and J by 10 bases, with 23 bases between the two germline ends. The CDR3 totals 15 residues. CDR1 and CDR2 from the germline V gene are SGHRS and YFSETQ. This sample is drawn from a study of control samples from healthy donors and cancer patients. What was sequenced was blood. This TCR was sampled from a woman aged 30 to 39 in good health. The gene calls are TRBV5-1 and TRBJ1-4; possible D gene TRBD1, 5 bases. CDR3 amino acids: CASCRGDDGVGKLFF. DNA of the CDR3: TGCGCCAGCTGCCGGGGGGACGACGGGGTAGGAAAACTGTTTTTT. The full variable domain, with the rest looked up from reference TRBV5-1 and TRBJ1-4, is KAGVTQTPRYLIKTRGQQVTLSCSPISGHRSVSWYQQTPGQGLQFLFEYFSETQRNKGNFPGRFSGRQFSNSRSEMNVSTLELGDSALYLCASCRGDDGVGKLFFGSGTQLSVL.